This TCR beta chain was identified in a study of Ad26.COV2.S vaccination and SARS-CoV-2 variants. About the study: Vaccine-arm donor from the placebo-controlled COV1001 Ad26.COV2.S trial.

Worth noting for this clone: What it binds is not known.

Study outcomes and limitations: It was found that vaccine and placebo recipients had similar non-spike TCR breadth.

Clones were sequenced by immunoSEQ multiplex PCR, and TCRdb holds only the in-frame ones, with some missing. This sample has 450,000 to 550,000 clones, with 89% found just once. This CDR3 is built from 15 residues. Germline V lookup: CDR1 SNHLY, CDR2 FYNNEI. Trimming removed 6 bases from V and 0 bases from J, with 9 bases in between. Documented treatment: around 19 received Ad26.COV2.S at low or high dose, single or two shots; about 5 received placebo; per-sample allocation not given. Specimens were obtained on day 63 following the first vaccine or placebo injection. In the vaccine, an Ad26 vector expressed the SARS-CoV-2 spike of the Wuhan strain.

The sample here was peripheral blood, taken in a trial of Ad26.COV2.S vaccine versus placebo. This chain links TRBV2 with TRBJ2-6; D not resolved. The TCR originated in a person aged 18 to 59 who received the Ad26.COV2.S COVID-19 vaccine or a placebo. Here the CDR3 DNA reads TGTGCCAGCAGCCCGATCAGCTCTGGGGCCAACGTCCTGACTTTC. This encodes CASSPISSGANVLTF.